A single sample gave rise to the 28 T cell receptor beta chains below, sequenced in a study of patients and donors after allogeneic stem cell transplantation. Each CDR3 protein gets one entry after TCRdb re-called the RT-PCR reads with MiXCR. The table has roughly 190,000 distinct CDR3 sequences, 41% seen once. Sequencing was carried out using blood, either unsorted or a sorted T cell fraction (not recorded which). These receptors came from a human donor who was either an allogeneic HSCT recipient or a stem cell or donor lymphocyte infusion donor (not recorded which). It is not recorded whose cells these are; they may come from a transplant donor.

The chain has TRBV12-3 or TRBV12-4 and TRBJ1-4, with TRBD1 as a possible D gene (6 bases). V shed 5 bases and J shed 5 bases, with 12 bases lying between them. This CDR3 region has 14 residues. The chain's CDR3 is CASSLSGVNEKLFF. The CDR3 coding sequence is TGTGCCAGCAGTCTATCAGGGGTGAATGAAAAACTGTTTTTT.

This chain uses TRBV5-1 with TRBJ2-2; possibly TRBD2 for D (6 bases). The V gene's germline CDR1 is SGHRS and CDR2 YFSETQ. The CDR3 sequence is 15 residues long. Trimming stripped 1 base from V and 6 bases from J, with 13 bases between. This CDR3 reads CASSLYVGEAGELFF. As DNA, the CDR3 is TGCGCCAGCAGCTTGTATGTCGGGGAGGCCGGGGAGCTGTTTTTT.

This clonotype was recorded a few times. The chain has TRBV27 and TRBJ2-7; 11 positions agree with TRBD1. The CDR3 is made up of 14 amino acids. V lost 9 bases to trimming and J lost 5 bases; unmatched junction nucleotides: 9. Germline V gene lookup returns CDR1 MNHEY and CDR2 SMNVEV (reference sequence). CDR3 protein: CASSGPDRGHEQYF. DNA for the CDR3: TGTGCCAGTTCAGGGCCGGACAGGGGGCACGAGCAGTACTTC.

This sequence joins TRBV19 and TRBJ1-1, with TRBD1 matching over 7 bases. The CDR3 contains 16 residues. Trimming took 5 bases from V and 0 from J; bases not matched to a gene: 9. Germline CDR1 is LNHDA and CDR2 is SQIVND (reference sequence). Written as DNA, the CDR3 is TGTGCCAGTAGTCTACTGAGACAGGGAATGAACACTGAAGCTTTCTTT. Its translation is CASSLLRQGMNTEAFF.

This clonotype appeared once. V and J are TRBV20-1 and TRBJ1-6, with 12 bases aligning to TRBD1. The CDR3 runs 15 residues. V gave up 6 bases and J gave up 2 bases; unmatched junction bases: 2. Per germline, CDR1 DFQATT and CDR2 SNEGSKA (reference sequence). CDR3 in amino acids: CSAGDRGPYNSPLHF. Written as DNA, the CDR3 is TGCAGTGCAGGGGACAGGGGGCCCTATAATTCACCCCTCCACTTT.

This clonotype has only a few counts. J is TRBJ2-7 and V is TRBV6-2 or TRBV6-3; no clear D. Trimming shortened V by 8 bases and J by 5 bases, and 16 bases separated the two germline ends. The germline gives CDR1 MNHEY, CDR2 SVGEGT. The CDR3 loop spans 13 amino acids. CDR3 amino acids: CASLDAGWDEQYF. The CDR3 nucleotides read TGTGCCAGCCTCGACGCCGGCTGGGACGAGCAGTACTTC.

The CDR3 nucleotides read TGCAGTGCTAGAGATCCCGGGGATGGCTACACCTTC. It is translated as CSARDPGDGYTF. The chain recombines TRBV20-1 with TRBJ1-2; D is uncertain. The CDR3 sequence is 12 residues long. V lost 0 bases and J lost 6, with 8 bases in between. Germline CDR1 reads DFQATT; CDR2 reads SNEGSKA (reference sequence).

This chain connects TRBV10-3 to TRBJ2-5, with D perhaps TRBD2 (5 bases). In germline, CDR1 is ENHRY, CDR2 SYGVKD. Trimming removed 4 bases from V and 4 bases from J, with 10 bases in between. The CDR3 totals 13 residues. Written as DNA, the CDR3 is TGTGCCATCAGTGGAGGGTTTGGAGAGACCCAGTACTTC. Encoded protein: CAISGGFGETQYF.

The V gene is TRBV12-3 or TRBV12-4, the J gene TRBJ2-1, with TRBD2 identical over 9 bases. This CDR3 has 14 amino acids. Losses at the gene ends were 2 bases for V and 5 bases for J; bases not matched to a gene: 1. The CDR3 protein is CASSLSSGDNEQFF. The CDR3 DNA reads as TGTGCCAGCAGTTTATCTAGCGGGGACAATGAGCAGTTCTTC.

The chain joins TRBV11-1 to TRBJ2-5; D gene uncertain. Germline CDR1 and CDR2: SGHAT and FQDESV (reference sequence). V gave up 0 bases and J gave up 4 bases, with 12 bases separating them. The CDR3 contains 15 residues. CDR3 residues: CASSLAPSIRETQYF. CDR3 nucleotides: TGTGCCAGCAGCTTAGCGCCAAGCATCCGAGAGACCCAGTACTTC.

This clonotype appeared a single time. The chain is built from TRBV28 and TRBJ2-3; the D is unclear. CDR3 length: 14 amino acids. The ends were cut back, 2 bases at V and 2 bases at J, with 8 bases in the middle. Germline CDR1 and CDR2: MDHEN and SYDVKM. The CDR3 region is CASSLDPLTDTQYF. In DNA form, the CDR3 reads TGTGCCAGCAGTTTAGATCCCCTCACAGATACGCAGTATTTT.

The genes are TRBV15 and TRBJ1-4, with D unresolved. This CDR3 spans 15 amino acids. V lost 1 base and J lost 5, with 11 bases in between. Germline loops: CDR1 LNHNV, CDR2 YYDKDF (reference sequence). The CDR3 coding sequence is TGTGCCACCAGCAGAGGAAGAACCCCCAATGAAAAACTGTTTTTT. This translates into CATSRGRTPNEKLFF.

This clonotype has only a few counts. The V and J genes are TRBV4-3 and TRBJ1-1; a possible D gene is TRBD1 (5 bases). The CDR3 covers 13 residues. V gave up 4 bases and J gave up 7 bases, with 13 bases separating them. Germline V gene data show CDR1 as LGHNA and CDR2 as YSLEER. CDR3 loop: CASSPNGGYEAFF. Here the CDR3 DNA reads TGCGCCAGCAGCCCCAACGGGGGGTATGAAGCTTTCTTT.

This chain links TRBV7-2 with TRBJ2-3; TRBD2 matches 10 bases. Germline CDR1 and CDR2: SGHTA and FQGNSA. The CDR3 covers 15 residues. The junction had 1 base not matched to a gene; V was cut back by 4 bases and J by 0 bases. This chain's CDR3 is CASSSLAGSTDTQYF. The CDR3 DNA reads TGTGCCAGCAGCTCACTAGCGGGGAGCACAGATACGCAGTATTTT.

V usage is TRBV28 and J usage is TRBJ1-2; D call uncertain. V dropped 7 bases and J dropped 0 bases, with 15 bases sitting between them. Germline V lookup: CDR1 MDHEN, CDR2 SYDVKM. There are 15 residues in the CDR3. CDR3 bases: TGTGCCAGCACCCCTGGCGGCCTAGCTAACTATGGCTACACCTTC. It yields the protein CASTPGGLANYGYTF.

The chain uses TRBV20-1 and TRBJ1-5; unclear D gene. CDR3 size: 13 residues. Germline V lookup: CDR1 DFQATT, CDR2 SNEGSKA (reference sequence). V was clipped by 8 bases and J by 2 bases, with 13 bases between them. The CDR3 nucleotides are TGCAGTTCCCCAGAGCCGGGCAATCAGCCCCAGCATTTT. Translated, it gives CSSPEPGNQPQHF.

The J gene is TRBJ1-3, the V gene TRBV5-1, with 9 bases that match TRBD1. The J segment lost 7 bases and the V segment lost 4 bases, leaving 15 bases of the junction unmatched. Germline CDR1 is SGHRS and CDR2 is YFSETQ. This CDR3 spans 17 amino acids. CDR3: CASSLVGTGRNPNTIYF. The CDR3 coding sequence is TGCGCCAGCAGCCTTGTGGGGACAGGGCGAAACCCCAACACCATATATTTT.

The rearrangement uses TRBV19 and TRBJ2-7, with 10 bases fitting TRBD2. With 3 bases clipped from V and 7 bases from J, the junction kept 9 bases outside the gene matches. Germline CDR1 LNHDA, CDR2 SQIVND (reference sequence). The CDR3 loop spans 15 amino acids. CDR3: CASSILAGVTGEQYF. The CDR3 region has the DNA TGTGCCAGTAGTATTCTAGCGGGAGTAACGGGAGAGCAGTACTTC.

The chain uses TRBV15 and TRBJ1-1; TRBD1 is a possible D gene (6 bases). V dropped 1 base and J dropped 4 bases, with 13 bases sitting between them. CDR1 is LNHNV, CDR2 YYDKDF, per germline (reference sequence). The CDR3 runs 15 residues. Here the CDR3 reads CATSRVRGAGTEAFF. The CDR3 region has the DNA TGTGCCACCAGCAGAGTGCGGGGGGCGGGCACTGAAGCTTTCTTT.

This chain links TRBV3-1 with TRBJ1-2, with 7 bases that match TRBD1. Trimming at V came to 2 bases and at J to 8 bases, leaving 11 bases not matched to a gene. The CDR3 length is 15 residues. The germline V gene encodes CDR1 LGHDT and CDR2 YNNKEL (reference sequence). The CDR3 reads CASSQPDRILGGYTF. The CDR3 region has the DNA TGTGCCAGCAGCCAACCGGACAGGATCTTGGGAGGCTACACCTTC.

J is TRBJ2-1 and V is TRBV20-1, with 11 bases aligning to TRBD2. Germline V gene data show CDR1 as DFQATT and CDR2 as SNEGSKA (reference sequence). Trimming at V came to 2 bases and at J to 8 bases, leaving 14 bases not matched to a gene. CDR3 length equals 17 residues. The CDR3 sequence: CSARRGRLLAGVDEQFF. For the CDR3, the DNA is TGCAGTGCTAGAAGGGGGCGCTTACTAGCGGGAGTGGATGAGCAGTTCTTC.

The chain is built from TRBV28 and TRBJ2-3, with D possibly matching TRBD1 (6 bases). The CDR3 length is 15 residues. V lost 10 bases and J 2 bases, leaving 19 bases between the germline ends. Germline values: CDR1 MDHEN, CDR2 SYDVKM. The CDR3: CATYLLTGITDTQYF. CDR3 DNA: TGTGCCACCTATCTTCTCACAGGGATCACAGATACGCAGTATTTT.

The chain employs TRBV3-2 and TRBJ2-7. TRBV3-2 is designated a pseudogene. The CDR3 totals 13 residues. The CDR3 spells CASSQAISYEQYF. Written as DNA, the CDR3 is TGTGCCAGCAGCCAAGCAATCTCCTACGAGCAGTACTTC.

The CDR3 bases are TGTGCCACCCAGGACAGGGTGGGTCAGCCCCAGCATTTT. Translated, it gives CATQDRVGQPQHF. The rearrangement joins TRBV15 to TRBJ1-5, with 8 bases identical to TRBD1. Germline V gene sequence: CDR1 LNHNV, CDR2 YYDKDF (reference sequence). The V gene end was trimmed by 8 bases and the J gene end by 6 bases; junction bases not matched to a gene: 6. This CDR3 region has 13 residues.

This clonotype was recorded once. The gene calls are TRBV12-3 or TRBV12-4 and TRBJ2-7; 7 nucleotides align to TRBD1. CDR3 length: 12 amino acids. V shed 5 bases and J 6 bases; nucleotides not matched to a gene: 4. The CDR3 DNA follows: TGTGCCAGCAGTCCATGGACAGGCGAGCAGTACTTC. Its translation: CASSPWTGEQYF.

In this sample, this clonotype turned up a few times. This sequence joins TRBV5-1 and TRBJ1-1; TRBD1 agrees at 9 bases. V was pared by 2 bases and J by 5 bases, with 7 bases of the junction left unmatched. From germline, CDR1 is SGHRS and CDR2 YFSETQ. This CDR3 has 15 residues. Here the CDR3 DNA reads TGCGCCAGCAGCTTCACAGGGGGCAGGTGGACTGAAGCTTTCTTT. It encodes CASSFTGGRWTEAFF.

The V gene is TRBV27, the J gene TRBJ2-7; D might be TRBD2 (5 bases). V lost 1 base to trimming and J lost 3 bases, with 13 bases between them. Germline CDR1 and CDR2: MNHEY and SMNVEV (reference sequence). The length of the CDR3 is 15 residues. The CDR3 sequence: CASSLWGKGGYEQYF. DNA for the CDR3: TGTGCCAGCAGTTTATGGGGAAAAGGAGGCTACGAGCAGTACTTC.

The chain links TRBV5-8 to TRBJ2-7; perhaps D is TRBD1 or TRBD2 (5 bases each). The V end lost 7 bases, the J end lost 0 bases, and 17 bases lay between the germline ends. This CDR3 has 15 amino acids. Germline CDR1 SGHTS, CDR2 YDEGEE. The CDR3 DNA follows: TGTGCCAGCTCCAGGGACCGGGTTGCCTCCTACGAGCAGTACTTC. This codes for CASSRDRVASYEQYF.